Listed below are T cell receptor beta chains from one sample, sequenced in a study of identical twins. From the 5' RACE reads, TCRdb called clonotypes with MiXCR, one entry per CDR3 protein. The profile shows about 690,000 distinct CDR3 sequences, 21% of them singletons. The sample was also linked to a second study, of T cells expressing NK-cell markers.

Sequenced input: PBMCs. These receptors were obtained from a woman between 18 and 30 years old in good health. Each CDR3 is given with its conserved first and last residue. The D gene is left open where the match is weak. Clone size is stated in some rows and not others, as once, few, many or a class when expanded.

clone size	D gene	J gene	V gene	CDR3 DNA	CDR3 protein
-	TRBD2	TRBJ2-3	TRBV15	TGTGCCACCAGCAGAGATTATAGCGGGAGGGCTGGGGGCACAGATACGCAGTATTTT	CATSRDYSGRAGGTDTQYF
-	-	TRBJ1-2	TRBV27	TGTGCCAGCAGTTTACGGCCTACCGACTATGGCTACACCTTC	CASSLRPTDYGYTF
-	-	TRBJ2-7	TRBV5-1	TGCGCCAGCAGCTCGGGGGATGGCTACGAGCAGTACTTC	CASSSGDGYEQYF
-	-	TRBJ1-1	TRBV6-2/TRBV6-3	TGTGCCAGCAGTTCACGGTCAGCTACGGAAGCTTTCTTT	CASSSRSATEAFF
-	TRBD2	TRBJ2-5	TRBV12-3/TRBV12-4	TGTGCCAGCAGTTCCACCGGGACTAGCGGAGAGACCCAGTACTTC	CASSSTGTSGETQYF
few	-	TRBJ2-7	TRBV5-5	TGTGCCAGCAGCTACAGTCCCGAGAGCTCCTACGAGCAGTACTTC	CASSYSPESSYEQYF
-	-	TRBJ2-3	TRBV5-1	TGCGCCAGCAGTCGGGACGGACCCACAGATACGCAGTATTTT	CASSRDGPTDTQYF
-	TRBD2	TRBJ2-3	TRBV11-1	TGTGCCAGCAGCTCACGGATCGGGCTAGCGGGTACTTTCACAGATACGCAGTATTTT	CASSSRIGLAGTFTDTQYF
-	-	TRBJ2-6	TRBV6-5	TGTGCCAGCATTAAGGCAAGGGTTCCCTCTGGGGCCAACGTCCTGACTTTC	CASIKARVPSGANVLTF
few	TRBD2	TRBJ2-7	TRBV12-3/TRBV12-4	TGTGCCAGCAGCCCGATCGGGACTAGCGGGGCCTACGAGCAGTACTTC	CASSPIGTSGAYEQYF
-	-	TRBJ2-5	TRBV20-1	TGCAGTGCTAGGAAAGGGCATGAGACCCAGTACTTC	CSARKGHETQYF
-	TRBD2	TRBJ2-5	TRBV3-1	TGTGCCAGCGGACGACTAGCGGGGCAAGAGACCCAGTACTTC	CASGRLAGQETQYF
many	-	TRBJ1-1	TRBV6-5	TGTGCCAGCAGTTACCGGGCGCCAGAGGAAGCTTTCTTT	CASSYRAPEEAFF
-	TRBD2	TRBJ2-2	TRBV14	TGTGCCAGCAGCCAAGGACTAGCGCTTATCGCGAACACCGGGGAGCTGTTTTTT	CASSQGLALIANTGELFF
few	-	TRBJ2-1	TRBV29-1	TGCAGCGTTAGGGGGACCCCCTACAATGAGCAGTTCTTC	CSVRGTPYNEQFF
once	-	TRBJ1-4	TRBV5-5	TGTGCCAGCAGCACGGGGAGGATCGGTGAAAAACTGTTTTTT	CASSTGRIGEKLFF
-	TRBD1	TRBJ1-5	TRBV12-3/TRBV12-4	TGTGCCAGCAGCCGGACAGGTCAGCCCCAGCATTTT	CASSRTGQPQHF
-	TRBD2	TRBJ2-1	TRBV6-5	TGTGCCAGCAGTTACGTGCGGGGGGGCGATGAGCAGTTCTTC	CASSYVRGGDEQFF
few	TRBD2	TRBJ2-1	TRBV29-1	TGCAGCGCCATGGTTGGGACTAGCGGTTACAATGAGCAGTTCTTC	CSAMVGTSGYNEQFF
few	-	TRBJ1-1	TRBV5-6	TGTGCCAGCAGCTTGGTCCCGCGGAACACTGAAGCTTTCTTT	CASSLVPRNTEAFF
few	-	TRBJ2-2	TRBV5-1	TGCGCCAGCAGCGTGGAGCGCGGGGAGCTGTTTTTT	CASSVERGELFF
-	TRBD2	TRBJ2-7	TRBV20-1	TGCAGTGCGTCGACTAGCGGGATTACCTACGAGCAGTACTTC	CSASTSGITYEQYF
few	-	TRBJ2-1	TRBV20-1	TGCAGTGCTAGAGATGCAGGGGCGAGGAATGAGCAGTTCTTC	CSARDAGARNEQFF
few	-	TRBJ2-1	TRBV10-3	TGTGCCATCAGTGCATTCGGTCCGCAATCCCCTTCCTACAATGAGCAGTTCTTC	CAISAFGPQSPSYNEQFF
-	-	TRBJ2-3	TRBV20-1	TGCAGTGCTAGACGGCCGACAGGGAGGCCAGATACGCAGTATTTT	CSARRPTGRPDTQYF
-	TRBD2	TRBJ2-7	TRBV12-3/TRBV12-4	TGTGCCAGCACTAGCGGGAGCCACGAGCAGTACTTC	CASTSGSHEQYF
few	TRBD1	TRBJ2-1	TRBV15	TGTGCCACCAGCAGAGATGTAGGGACAGAAACCTACAATGAGCAGTTCTTC	CATSRDVGTETYNEQFF
-	TRBD2	TRBJ2-3	TRBV3-1	TGTGCCAGCAGCCAAGAAGCCGGGGGGGCAGAAGATACGCAGTATTTT	CASSQEAGGAEDTQYF
many	-	TRBJ1-5	TRBV20-1	TGCAGTGCTAGAGGGGATCCCAATCAGCCCCAGCATTTT	CSARGDPNQPQHF
-	TRBD2	TRBJ2-1	TRBV6-1	TGTGCCAGCAATCCGGGGGATCTTGTCGGACTAGCGGGGAATGAGCAGTTCTTC	CASNPGDLVGLAGNEQFF
-	-	TRBJ2-2	TRBV5-1	TGCGCCAGCAGCTCCGGTGGTCTAGCGCTAAACACCGGGGAGCTGTTTTTT	CASSSGGLALNTGELFF
many	TRBD2	TRBJ2-3	TRBV3-1	TGTGCCAGCAGCCAAGAGTGGGCGGGAGGGCGAAATACGCAGTATTTT	CASSQEWAGGRNTQYF
-	-	TRBJ2-7	TRBV10-3	TGTGCCATCAGTGAGACAGCCGTCTACGAGCAGTACTTC	CAISETAVYEQYF